The 9 T cell receptor beta chains below come from one sample, sequenced in a study of blood T cell repertoires in COVID-19. TCRdb's copy holds only in-frame clones and misses some; the assay was immunoSEQ multiplex PCR. The table shows 95,000 to 150,000 clones, with 70% to 85% occurring only once. The specimen was peripheral blood. The receptors come from a human donor with acute or convalescent COVID-19. The donor label of this sample is uncertain.

The V call is TRBV7-7, the J call TRBJ2-5, with D possibly matching TRBD1 (5 bases). The CDR3 loop spans 15 amino acids. Trimming took 1 base from V and 1 from J, leaving 10 bases between them. The germline V gene encodes CDR1 SSHAT and CDR2 FNYEAQ (reference sequence). The chain's CDR3 is CASSLGQGRQETQYF. The CDR3 nucleotides read TGTGCCAGCAGCTTAGGGCAGGGCCGCCAAGAGACCCAGTACTTC. The entire variable domain, with the rest obtained from reference TRBV7-7 and TRBJ2-5, is as follows: GAGVSQSPRYKVTKRGQDVTLRCDPISSHATLYWYQQALGQGPEFLTYFNYEAQPDKSGLPSDRFSAERPEGSISTLTIQRTEQRDSAMYRCASSLGQGRQETQYFGPGTRLLVL.

The rearrangement links TRBV6-5 to TRBJ1-2; 9 positions agree with TRBD1. CDR1 and CDR2 (germline): MNHEY, SVGAGI. V gave up 4 bases and J gave up 4 bases; unmatched junction bases: 4. CDR3 size: 14 residues. Written as DNA, the CDR3 is TGTGCCAGCAGTTCGGACAGGGGTAGCTATGGCTACACCTTC. Translated, it gives CASSSDRGSYGYTF.

The chain uses TRBV27 and TRBJ1-1; 7 bases map to TRBD1. The ends lost 5 bases at V and 4 bases at J; junction bases unmatched: 10. The CDR3 totals 15 residues. The germline V gene encodes CDR1 MNHEY and CDR2 SMNVEV (reference sequence). The CDR3 sequence: CASSRAQQGGTEAFF. The CDR3 DNA reads as TGTGCCAGCAGTCGGGCCCAGCAGGGGGGCACTGAAGCTTTCTTT.

The rearrangement uses TRBV3-1 (or the pseudogene TRBV3-2) and TRBJ2-4, with D maybe TRBD1 (6 bases). V was trimmed by 0 bases and J by 1 base, leaving 13 bases between them. Germline CDR1 and CDR2: LGHDT and YNNKEL (reference sequence). This CDR3 has 17 amino acids. For the CDR3, the DNA is TGTGCCAGCAGCCAAGATCAGTGGGGGCGGGCCAAAAACATTCAGTACTTC. As protein: CASSQDQWGRAKNIQYF.

This chain uses TRBV9 with TRBJ1-2, with a weak D call TRBD1 (6 bases). Trimming shortened V by 4 bases and J by 2 bases, and 21 bases separated the two germline ends. The germline CDR1 and CDR2 sequences are SGDLS and YYNGEE. The CDR3 contains 17 residues. DNA of the CDR3: TGTGCCAGCAGCCCCTGGGAGGGGGGCAGATTGAACTATGGCTACACCTTC. This encodes CASSPWEGGRLNYGYTF. The full variable domain, with the rest looked up from reference TRBV9 and TRBJ1-2, is DSGVTQTPKHLITATGQRVTLRCSPRSGDLSVYWYQQSLDQGLQFLIQYYNGEERAKGNILERFSAQQFPDLHSELNLSSLELGDSALYFCASSPWEGGRLNYGYTFGSGTRLTVV.

This clone appeared once. The gene calls are TRBV3-1 (or the pseudogene TRBV3-2) and TRBJ1-3; D is ambiguous. This CDR3 comprises 15 residues. Germline loops: CDR1 LGHDT, CDR2 YNNKEL (reference sequence). V lost 0 bases, J lost 4 bases, and 10 bases lay in between. The CDR3 DNA reads TGTGCCAGCAGCCAAGATCACCACAAAGGAAACACCATATATTTT. It encodes CASSQDHHKGNTIYF.

V is TRBV18 and J is TRBJ2-1, with TRBD2 matching 11 bases. Germline CDR1 and CDR2: KGHSH and LQKENI. The CDR3 contains 20 residues. Trimming at V came to 2 bases and at J to 0 bases, leaving 12 bases not matched to a gene. CDR3 sequence (DNA): TGTGCCAGCTCACCAAAGACTAGCGGGAATTACCCGAGCTCCTACAATGAGCAGTTCTTC. It encodes CASSPKTSGNYPSSYNEQFF.

This chain links TRBV11-2 with TRBJ2-3; 15 positions match TRBD2. Unmatched junction bases numbered 7, after V lost 3 bases and J lost 6 bases. CDR1 SGHAT and CDR2 FQNNGV come from the germline V gene. CDR3 size: 17 residues. DNA of the CDR3: TGTGCCAGCAGCTTGGGAGGACTAGCGGGGGGGCAGGATACGCAGTATTTT. Protein: CASSLGGLAGGQDTQYF.

V is TRBV7-9 and J is TRBJ2-5; 8 bases map to TRBD2. This CDR3 has 15 amino acids. Germline values: CDR1 SEHNR, CDR2 FQNEAQ (reference sequence). Unmatched junction bases numbered 10, after V lost 5 bases and J lost 5 bases. CDR3 coding DNA: TGTGCCAGCAGCGCAGGCGGGGGGCGCTTGGAGACCCAGTACTTC. Translation: CASSAGGGRLETQYF.